This TCR beta chain is drawn from a study of blood T cell repertoires in COVID-19. Original analysis: Reference gene primer amplification gave nucleated cell count estimates. Clones were sequenced by immunoSEQ multiplex PCR, and TCRdb holds only the in-frame ones, with some missing. V and J calls and clone size come straight from that table; D and trimming were deduced from the DNA. The sample comprises 55,000 to 80,000 clones, roughly 74% of which are singletons, and 25% to 30% rests with the top ten. Germline V CDR1 and CDR2: MGHDK, SYGVNS. The V gene end was trimmed by 2 bases and the J gene end by 7 bases; junction bases not matched to a gene: 4. The CDR3 covers 15 residues.

Input material: peripheral blood. This rearrangement joins TRBV25-1 to TRBJ1-4; TRBD1 aligns across 10 bases. The TCR originated in a woman of 80 years or more with acute or convalescent COVID-19. The CDR3 sequence is CASSERTGGGEKLFF. CDR3 DNA: TGTGCCAGCAGTGAAAGGACAGGGGGAGGTGAAAAACTGTTTTTT.